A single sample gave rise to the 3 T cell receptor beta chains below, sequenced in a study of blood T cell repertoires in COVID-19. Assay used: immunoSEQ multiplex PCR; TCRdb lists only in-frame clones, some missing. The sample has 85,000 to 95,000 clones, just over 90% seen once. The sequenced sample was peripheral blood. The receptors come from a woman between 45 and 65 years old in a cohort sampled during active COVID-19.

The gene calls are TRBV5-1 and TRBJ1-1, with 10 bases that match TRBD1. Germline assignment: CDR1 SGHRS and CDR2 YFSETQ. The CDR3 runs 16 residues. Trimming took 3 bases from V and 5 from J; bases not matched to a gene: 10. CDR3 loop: CASSSSTGQGGTEAFF. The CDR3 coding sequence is TGCGCCAGCAGCTCCTCCACCGGACAGGGGGGGACTGAAGCTTTCTTT. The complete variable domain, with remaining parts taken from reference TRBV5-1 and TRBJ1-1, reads KAGVTQTPRYLIKTRGQQVTLSCSPISGHRSVSWYQQTPGQGLQFLFEYFSETQRNKGNFPGRFSGRQFSNSRSEMNVSTLELGDSALYLCASSSSTGQGGTEAFFGQGTRLTVV.

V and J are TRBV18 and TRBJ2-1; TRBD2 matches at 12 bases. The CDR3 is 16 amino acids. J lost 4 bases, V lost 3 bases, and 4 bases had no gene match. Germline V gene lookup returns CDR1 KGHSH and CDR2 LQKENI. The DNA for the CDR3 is TGTGCCAGCTCACCTACCCTAGCGGGAGGGTACAATGAGCAGTTCTTC. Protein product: CASSPTLAGGYNEQFF. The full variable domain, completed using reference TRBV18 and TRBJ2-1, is NAGVMQNPRHLVRRRGQEARLRCSPMKGHSHVYWYRQLPEEGLKFMVYLQKENIIDESGMPKERFSAEFPKEGPSILRIQQVVRGDSAAYFCASSPTLAGGYNEQFFGPGTRLTVL.

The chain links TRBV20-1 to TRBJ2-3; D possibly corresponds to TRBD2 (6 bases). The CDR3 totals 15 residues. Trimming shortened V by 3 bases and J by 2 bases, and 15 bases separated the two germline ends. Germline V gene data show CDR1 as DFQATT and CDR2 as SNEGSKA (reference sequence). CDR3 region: CSASPPGLYTDTQYF. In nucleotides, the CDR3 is TGCAGTGCTAGTCCCCCGGGACTCTACACAGATACGCAGTATTTT.